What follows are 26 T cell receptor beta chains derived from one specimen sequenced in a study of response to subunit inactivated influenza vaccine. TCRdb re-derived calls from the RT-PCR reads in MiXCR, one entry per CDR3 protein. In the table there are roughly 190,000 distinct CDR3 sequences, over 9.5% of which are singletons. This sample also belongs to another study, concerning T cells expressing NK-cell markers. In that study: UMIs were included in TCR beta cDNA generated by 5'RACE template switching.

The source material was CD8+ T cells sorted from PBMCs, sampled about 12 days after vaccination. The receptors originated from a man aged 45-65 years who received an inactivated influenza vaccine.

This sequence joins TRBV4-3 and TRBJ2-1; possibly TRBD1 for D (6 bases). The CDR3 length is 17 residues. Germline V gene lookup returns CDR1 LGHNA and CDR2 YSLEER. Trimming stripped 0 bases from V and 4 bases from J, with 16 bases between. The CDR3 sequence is CASSQDPTGLIYNEQFF. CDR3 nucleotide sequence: TGCGCCAGCAGCCAAGATCCCACAGGGCTGATTTACAATGAGCAGTTCTTC.

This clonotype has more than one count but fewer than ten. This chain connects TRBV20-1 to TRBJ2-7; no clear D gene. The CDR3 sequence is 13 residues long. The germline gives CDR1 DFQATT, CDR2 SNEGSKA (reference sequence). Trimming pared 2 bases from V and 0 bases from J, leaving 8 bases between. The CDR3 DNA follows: TGCAGTGCTAGAAAGGGCAGCTCCTACGAGCAGTACTTC. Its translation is CSARKGSSYEQYF.

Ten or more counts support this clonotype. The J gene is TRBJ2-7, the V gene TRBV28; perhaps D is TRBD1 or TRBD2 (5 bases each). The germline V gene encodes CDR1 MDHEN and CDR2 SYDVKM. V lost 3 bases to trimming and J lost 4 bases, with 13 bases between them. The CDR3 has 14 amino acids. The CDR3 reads CASSFTGPSYEQYF. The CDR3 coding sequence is TGTGCCAGCAGTTTTACGGGGCCGAGTTACGAGCAGTACTTC.

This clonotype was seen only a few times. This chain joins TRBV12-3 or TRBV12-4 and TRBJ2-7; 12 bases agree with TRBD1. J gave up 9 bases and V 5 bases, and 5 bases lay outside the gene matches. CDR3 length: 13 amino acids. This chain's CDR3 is CASSAGQGAVQYF. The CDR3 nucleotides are TGTGCCAGCAGTGCGGGACAGGGGGCGGTGCAGTACTTC.

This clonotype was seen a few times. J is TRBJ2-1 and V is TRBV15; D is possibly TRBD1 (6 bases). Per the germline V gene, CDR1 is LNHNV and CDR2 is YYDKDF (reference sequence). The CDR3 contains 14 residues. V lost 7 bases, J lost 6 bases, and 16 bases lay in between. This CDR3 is CATNIPGQSNEQFF. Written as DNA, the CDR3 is TGTGCCACCAACATACCGGGACAATCCAATGAGCAGTTCTTC.

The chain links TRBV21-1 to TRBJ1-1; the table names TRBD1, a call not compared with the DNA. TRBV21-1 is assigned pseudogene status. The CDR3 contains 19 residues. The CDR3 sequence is CASSKERDRERGMNTEAFF. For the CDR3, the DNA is TGTGCCAGCAGCAAAGAAAGGGACAGGGAGAGGGGTATGAACACTGAAGCTTTCTTT.

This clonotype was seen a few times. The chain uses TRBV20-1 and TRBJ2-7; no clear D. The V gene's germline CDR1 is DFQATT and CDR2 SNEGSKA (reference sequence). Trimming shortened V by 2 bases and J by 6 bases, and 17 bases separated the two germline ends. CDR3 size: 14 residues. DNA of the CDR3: TGCAGTGCTAGAATAGGCCCGAGTCTCGGCGAGCAGTACTTC. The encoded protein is CSARIGPSLGEQYF.

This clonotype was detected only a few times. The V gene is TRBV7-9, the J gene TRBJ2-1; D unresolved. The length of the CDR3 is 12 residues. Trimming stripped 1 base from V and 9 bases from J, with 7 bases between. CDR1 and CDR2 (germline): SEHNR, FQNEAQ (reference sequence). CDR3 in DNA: TGTGCCAGCAGCTTAGTCAGGTTTGAGCAGTTCTTC. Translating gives CASSLVRFEQFF.

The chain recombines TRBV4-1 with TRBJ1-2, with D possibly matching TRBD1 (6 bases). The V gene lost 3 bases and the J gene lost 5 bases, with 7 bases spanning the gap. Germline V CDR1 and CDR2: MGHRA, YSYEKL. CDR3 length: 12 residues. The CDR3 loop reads CASSHQGYGYTF. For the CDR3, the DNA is TGCGCCAGCAGCCATCAGGGGTATGGCTACACCTTC.

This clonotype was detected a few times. The CDR3 reads CASSAQLAGSYNEQFF. In DNA form, the CDR3 reads TGTGCCAGCAGCGCGCAACTAGCGGGGTCCTACAATGAGCAGTTCTTC. The chain employs TRBV11-3 and TRBJ2-1; 10 bases align to TRBD2. CDR1 is SGHNT and CDR2 is YENEEA in the germline V gene. Losses at the gene ends were 5 bases for V and 1 base for J; bases not matched to a gene: 5. This CDR3 has 16 amino acids.

CDR3 residues: CASSGGATSGGNTGELFF. CDR3 DNA sequence: TGTGCCAGCAGCGGAGGGGCAACTAGCGGAGGGAACACCGGGGAGCTGTTTTTT. V is TRBV9 and J is TRBJ2-2, with 8 bases identical to TRBD2. The trim removed 3 bases at V and 1 base at J, leaving 11 bases unmatched. CDR1 is SGDLS and CDR2 is YYNGEE in the germline V gene. CDR3 length: 18 residues.

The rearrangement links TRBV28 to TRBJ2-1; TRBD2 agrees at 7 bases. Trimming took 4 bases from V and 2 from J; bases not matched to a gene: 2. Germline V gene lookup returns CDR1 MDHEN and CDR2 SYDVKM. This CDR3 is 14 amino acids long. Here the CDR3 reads CASSYLAAYNEQFF. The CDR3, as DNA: TGTGCCAGCAGTTATCTAGCGGCCTACAATGAGCAGTTCTTC.

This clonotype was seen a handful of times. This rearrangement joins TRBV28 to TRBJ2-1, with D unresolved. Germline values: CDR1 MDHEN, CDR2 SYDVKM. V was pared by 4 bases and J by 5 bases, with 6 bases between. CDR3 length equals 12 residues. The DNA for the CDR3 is TGTGCCAGCAGTTCCATTAACAATGAGCAGTTCTTC. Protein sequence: CASSSINNEQFF.

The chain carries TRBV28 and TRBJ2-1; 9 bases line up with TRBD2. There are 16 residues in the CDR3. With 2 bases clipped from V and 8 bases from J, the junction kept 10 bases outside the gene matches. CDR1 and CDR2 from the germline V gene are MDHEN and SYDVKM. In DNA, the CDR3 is TGTGCCAGCAGTTTAATCATAGCGGGAGCGGAGGATGAGCAGTTCTTC. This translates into CASSLIIAGAEDEQFF. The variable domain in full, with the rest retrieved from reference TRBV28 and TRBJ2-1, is DVKVTQSSRYLVKRTGEKVFLECVQDMDHENMFWYRQDPGLGLRLIYFSYDVKMKEKGDIPEGYSVSREKKERFSLILESASTNQTSMYLCASSLIIAGAEDEQFFGPGTRLTVL.

The CDR3 nucleotides read TGTGCCAGCAGTGAAGACAGTTCCTACGAGCAGTACTTC. Residues: CASSEDSSYEQYF. The chain employs TRBV2 and TRBJ2-7; no definite D call. The V end lost 1 base, the J end lost 1 base, and 5 bases lay between the germline ends. The CDR3 covers 13 residues. Germline CDR1 reads SNHLY; CDR2 reads FYNNEI.

The CDR3 loop reads CASSLADRVTNEKLFF. In DNA form, the CDR3 reads TGTGCCAGCAGCTTAGCCGACAGGGTAACTAATGAAAAACTGTTTTTT. The chain recombines TRBV11-2 with TRBJ1-4; 7 bases are shared with TRBD1. In germline, CDR1 is SGHAT, CDR2 FQNNGV. The CDR3 runs 16 residues. The ends lost 1 base at V and 1 base at J; junction bases unmatched: 3.

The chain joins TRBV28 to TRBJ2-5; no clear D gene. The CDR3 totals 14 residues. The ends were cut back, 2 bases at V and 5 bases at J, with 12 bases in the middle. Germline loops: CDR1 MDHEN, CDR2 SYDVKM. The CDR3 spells CASSLTQPVETQYF. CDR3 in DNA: TGTGCCAGCAGTTTAACCCAGCCCGTGGAGACCCAGTACTTC. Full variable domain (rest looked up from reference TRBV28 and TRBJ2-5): DVKVTQSSRYLVKRTGEKVFLECVQDMDHENMFWYRQDPGLGLRLIYFSYDVKMKEKGDIPEGYSVSREKKERFSLILESASTNQTSMYLCASSLTQPVETQYFGPGTRLLVL.

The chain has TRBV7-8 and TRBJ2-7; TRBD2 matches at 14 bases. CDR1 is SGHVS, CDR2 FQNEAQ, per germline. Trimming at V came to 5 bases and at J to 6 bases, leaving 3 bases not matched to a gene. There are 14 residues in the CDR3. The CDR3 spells CASSGLAGGGEQYF. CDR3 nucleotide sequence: TGTGCCAGCAGCGGACTAGCGGGAGGCGGCGAGCAGTACTTC. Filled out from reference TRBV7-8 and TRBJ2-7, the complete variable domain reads GAGVSQSPRYKVAKRGQDVALRCDPISGHVSLFWYQQALGQGPEFLTYFQNEAQLDKSGLPSDRFFAERPEGSVSTLKIQRTQQEDSAVYLCASSGLAGGGEQYFGPGTRLTVT.

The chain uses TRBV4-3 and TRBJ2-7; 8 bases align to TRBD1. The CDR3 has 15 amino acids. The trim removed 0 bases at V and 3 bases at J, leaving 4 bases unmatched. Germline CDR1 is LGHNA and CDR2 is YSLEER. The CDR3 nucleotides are TGCGCCAGCAGCCAAGATACCGGACAGGGCTACGAGCAGTACTTC. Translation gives CASSQDTGQGYEQYF.

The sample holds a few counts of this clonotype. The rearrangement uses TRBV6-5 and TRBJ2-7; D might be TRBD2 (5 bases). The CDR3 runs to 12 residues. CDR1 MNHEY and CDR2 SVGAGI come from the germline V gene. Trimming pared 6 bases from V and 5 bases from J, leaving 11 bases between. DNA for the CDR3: TGTGCCAGCAGGAGCGGTCTGCACGAGCAGTACTTC. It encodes CASRSGLHEQYF.

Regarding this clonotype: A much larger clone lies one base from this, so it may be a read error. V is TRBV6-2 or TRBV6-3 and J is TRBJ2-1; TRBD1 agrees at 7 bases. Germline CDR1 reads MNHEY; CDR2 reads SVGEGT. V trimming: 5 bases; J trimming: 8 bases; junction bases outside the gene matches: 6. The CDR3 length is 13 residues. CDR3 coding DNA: TGTGCCAGCAGTACGACAGGGTACGATGAGCAGTTCTTC. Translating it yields CASSTTGYDEQFF.

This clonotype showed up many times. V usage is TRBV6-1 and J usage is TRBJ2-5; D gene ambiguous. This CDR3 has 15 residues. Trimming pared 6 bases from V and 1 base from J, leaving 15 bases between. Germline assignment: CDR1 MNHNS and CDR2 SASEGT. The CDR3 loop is CASSGLTGGQETQYF. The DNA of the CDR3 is TGTGCCAGCAGCGGCTTAACGGGCGGCCAAGAGACCCAGTACTTC.

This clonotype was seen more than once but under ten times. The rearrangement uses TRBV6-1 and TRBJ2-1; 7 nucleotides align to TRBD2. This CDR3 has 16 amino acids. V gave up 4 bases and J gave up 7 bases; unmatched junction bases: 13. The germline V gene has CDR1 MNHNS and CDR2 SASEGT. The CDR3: CASSVEGRGGWNEQFF. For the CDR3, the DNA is TGTGCCAGCAGTGTGGAAGGGAGGGGCGGGTGGAATGAGCAGTTCTTC.

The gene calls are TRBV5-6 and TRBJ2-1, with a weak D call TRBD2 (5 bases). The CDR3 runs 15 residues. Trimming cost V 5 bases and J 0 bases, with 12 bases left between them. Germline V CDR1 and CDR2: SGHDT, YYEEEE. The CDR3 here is CASRWLAGSYNEQFF. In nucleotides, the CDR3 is TGTGCCAGCAGATGGCTAGCCGGCTCCTACAATGAGCAGTTCTTC. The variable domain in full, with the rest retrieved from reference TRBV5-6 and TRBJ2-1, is DAGVTQSPTHLIKTRGQQVTLRCSPKSGHDTVSWYQQALGQGPQFIFQYYEEEERQRGNFPDRFSGHQFPNYSSELNVNALLLGDSALYLCASRWLAGSYNEQFFGPGTRLTVL.

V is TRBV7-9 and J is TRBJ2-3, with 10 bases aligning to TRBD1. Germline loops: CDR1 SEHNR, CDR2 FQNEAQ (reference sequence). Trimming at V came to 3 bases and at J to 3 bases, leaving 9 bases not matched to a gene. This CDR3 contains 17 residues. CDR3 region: CASSLLPGDRGTDTQYF. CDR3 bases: TGTGCCAGCAGCTTGCTACCCGGGGACAGGGGAACAGATACGCAGTATTTT. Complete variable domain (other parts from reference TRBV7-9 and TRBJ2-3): DTGVSQNPRHKITKRGQNVTFRCDPISEHNRLYWYRQTLGQGPEFLTYFQNEAQLEKSRLLSDRFSAERPKGSFSTLEIQRTEQGDSAMYLCASSLLPGDRGTDTQYFGPGTRLTVL.

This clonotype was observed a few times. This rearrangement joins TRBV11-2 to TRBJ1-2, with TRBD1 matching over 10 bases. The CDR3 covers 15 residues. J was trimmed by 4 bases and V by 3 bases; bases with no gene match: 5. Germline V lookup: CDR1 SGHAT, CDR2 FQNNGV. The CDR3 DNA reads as TGTGCCAGCAGCTTGGGACAGGGGAGGGGCTATGGCTACACCTTC. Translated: CASSLGQGRGYGYTF.